Listed below are T cell receptor beta chains from one sample, sequenced in a study of blood T cell repertoires in COVID-19. Here immunoSEQ multiplex PCR was the method, and the copy in TCRdb shows in-frame clones only, minus some. The repertoire includes roughly 500,000 clones, 70% to 90% of them detected once, and approximately 3% sits in the top ten. The sample was peripheral blood. The receptors derive from a human donor in a cohort sampled during active COVID-19. Both conserved end residues are part of each CDR3. D genes are given only for firm matches. Only part of the rows carry a size: once, few, many, or a class if the clone is expanded.

j_gene: TRBJ2-3; d_gene: -; abundance: -; len: 15; v_gene: TRBV5-5; CDR3aa: CASGRWDSRGVTQYF; CDR3nt: TGTGCCAGCGGCCGTTGGGACTCGCGGGGCGTTACGCAGTATTTT
j_gene: TRBJ1-5; d_gene: -; abundance: -; len: 13; v_gene: TRBV19; CDR3aa: CASRWGVEQPQHF; CDR3nt: TGTGCCAGTAGATGGGGGGTAGAACAGCCCCAGCATTTT
j_gene: TRBJ2-7; d_gene: TRBD2; abundance: -; len: 17; v_gene: TRBV7-2; CDR3aa: CASSSTSGTSAPYEQYF; CDR3nt: TGTGCCAGCAGCTCCACCTCCGGGACTAGCGCACCCTACGAGCAGTACTTC
j_gene: TRBJ2-2; d_gene: TRBD2; abundance: -; len: 16; v_gene: TRBV5-1; CDR3aa: CASSLGLAGNTGELFF; CDR3nt: TGCGCCAGCAGCTTGGGACTAGCGGGGAACACCGGGGAGCTGTTTTTT
j_gene: TRBJ1-1; d_gene: TRBD1; abundance: once; len: 16; v_gene: TRBV28; CDR3aa: CASRRHWTGGQAEAFF; CDR3nt: TGTGCCAGCAGACGCCACTGGACAGGGGGCCAAGCTGAAGCTTTCTTT
j_gene: TRBJ2-7; d_gene: -; abundance: -; len: 13; v_gene: TRBV15; CDR3aa: CATSRDKGFEQYF; CDR3nt: TGTGCCACCAGCAGGGATAAGGGGTTCGAGCAGTACTTC
j_gene: TRBJ1-2; d_gene: -; abundance: -; len: 14; v_gene: TRBV20-1; CDR3aa: CSASPKRGVGGYTF; CDR3nt: TGCAGTGCTAGTCCTAAGCGAGGAGTTGGCGGCTATACCTTC
j_gene: TRBJ1-1; d_gene: -; abundance: once; len: 15; v_gene: TRBV9; CDR3aa: CASSAISARNTEAFF; CDR3nt: TGTGCCAGCAGCGCGATCAGTGCTCGGAACACTGAAGCTTTCTTT
j_gene: TRBJ1-2; d_gene: TRBD1; abundance: -; len: 15; v_gene: TRBV7-2; CDR3aa: CASSLEIGGANGYTF; CDR3nt: TGTGCCAGCAGCTTAGAAATAGGGGGCGCTAATGGCTACACCTTC
j_gene: TRBJ2-3; d_gene: -; abundance: -; len: 17; v_gene: TRBV7-3; CDR3aa: CASSLKWRANGTDTQYF; CDR3nt: TGTGCCAGCAGCTTAAAGTGGCGGGCGAACGGAACAGATACGCAGTATTTT
j_gene: TRBJ2-1; d_gene: -; abundance: -; len: 13; v_gene: TRBV6-6; CDR3aa: CASSYFSANEQFF; CDR3nt: TGTGCCAGCAGTTACTTCAGCGCCAATGAGCAGTTCTTC
j_gene: TRBJ2-2; d_gene: TRBD2; abundance: -; len: 15; v_gene: TRBV5-6; CDR3aa: CASTPGLAGTGELFF; CDR3nt: TGTGCCAGCACCCCGGGACTAGCGGGGACCGGGGAGCTGTTTTTT
j_gene: TRBJ2-1; d_gene: -; abundance: few; len: 15; v_gene: TRBV29-1; CDR3aa: CSALTRSGLPNEQFF; CDR3nt: TGCAGCGCACTGACAAGAAGTGGACTACCCAATGAGCAGTTCTTC
j_gene: TRBJ2-1; d_gene: TRBD2; abundance: -; len: 17; v_gene: TRBV12-5; CDR3aa: CASSFGEIAGGYNEQFF; CDR3nt: TGTGCTAGCAGTTTTGGGGAAATAGCGGGAGGGTACAATGAGCAGTTCTTC
j_gene: TRBJ1-1; d_gene: -; abundance: -; len: 17; v_gene: TRBV28; CDR3aa: CASTRIPQVPMNTEAFF; CDR3nt: TGTGCCAGCACCCGTATCCCCCAAGTTCCTATGAACACTGAAGCTTTCTTT
j_gene: TRBJ2-3; d_gene: TRBD2; abundance: once; len: 20; v_gene: TRBV28; CDR3aa: CASSFFLGVPSGRAGNTQYF; CDR3nt: TGTGCCAGCAGTTTCTTTTTGGGGGTTCCTAGCGGGAGGGCCGGGAATACGCAGTATTTT
j_gene: TRBJ1-2; d_gene: -; abundance: -; len: 19; v_gene: TRBV11-2; CDR3aa: CASSLEGRGVVTRDYGYTF; CDR3nt: TGTGCCAGCAGCTTAGAGGGACGGGGGGTGGTAACGAGGGACTATGGCTACACCTTC
j_gene: TRBJ2-2; d_gene: TRBD1; abundance: -; len: 14; v_gene: TRBV29-1; CDR3aa: CSVRPGQGAGELFF; CDR3nt: TGCAGCGTCCGCCCGGGACAGGGGGCCGGGGAGCTGTTTTTT
j_gene: TRBJ2-5; d_gene: TRBD1; abundance: -; len: 14; v_gene: TRBV5-6; CDR3aa: CASSVKGAGETQYF; CDR3nt: TGTGCCAGCAGCGTTAAGGGGGCCGGGGAGACCCAGTACTTC
j_gene: TRBJ2-1; d_gene: TRBD1; abundance: -; len: 15; v_gene: TRBV7-9; CDR3aa: CASSGTGGTYNEQFF; CDR3nt: TGTGCCAGCAGCGGGACAGGGGGTACCTACAATGAGCAGTTCTTC
j_gene: TRBJ2-3; d_gene: -; abundance: -; len: 15; v_gene: TRBV6-6; CDR3aa: CASRNLRDTSDTQYF; CDR3nt: TGTGCCAGCAGGAATCTCCGGGACACGTCAGATACGCAGTATTTT
j_gene: TRBJ2-2; d_gene: -; abundance: -; len: 12; v_gene: TRBV24-1; CDR3aa: CATSVYAGELFF; CDR3nt: TGTGCCACCAGTGTCTACGCCGGGGAGCTGTTTTTT
j_gene: TRBJ2-3; d_gene: -; abundance: -; len: 14; v_gene: TRBV28; CDR3aa: CASSSPPETDTQYF; CDR3nt: TGTGCCAGCAGTTCCCCCCCCGAGACAGATACGCAGTATTTT
j_gene: TRBJ1-6; d_gene: -; abundance: -; len: 12; v_gene: TRBV28; CDR3aa: CASSLGLRTLHF; CDR3nt: TGTGCCAGCAGTTTGGGCCTACGAACCCTCCACTTT
j_gene: TRBJ2-7; d_gene: -; abundance: -; len: 14; v_gene: TRBV6-2/TRBV6-3; CDR3aa: CASSFGGFSYEQYF; CDR3nt: TGTGCCAGCAGTTTCGGGGGTTTCTCCTACGAGCAGTACTTC
j_gene: TRBJ1-4; d_gene: -; abundance: once; len: 14; v_gene: TRBV19; CDR3aa: CASTRAQTGEKLFF; CDR3nt: TGTGCCAGTACCAGGGCCCAAACGGGTGAAAAACTGTTTTTT
j_gene: TRBJ2-1; d_gene: TRBD2; abundance: -; len: 15; v_gene: TRBV9; CDR3aa: CASSVTSGTYNEQFF; CDR3nt: TGTGCCAGCAGCGTGACTAGCGGGACTTACAATGAGCAGTTCTTC
j_gene: TRBJ2-7; d_gene: TRBD1; abundance: -; len: 14; v_gene: TRBV3-1/TRBV3-2; CDR3aa: CASSRSTGVDEQYF; CDR3nt: TGTGCCAGCAGCCGGTCGACAGGGGTCGACGAGCAGTACTTC
j_gene: TRBJ1-5; d_gene: TRBD1; abundance: -; len: 13; v_gene: TRBV6-5; CDR3aa: CASSWDRYQPQHF; CDR3nt: TGTGCCAGCAGTTGGGACAGGTATCAGCCCCAGCATTTT
j_gene: TRBJ1-1; d_gene: TRBD1; abundance: once; len: 16; v_gene: TRBV6-5; CDR3aa: CASSYSTGDVNTEAFF; CDR3nt: TGTGCCAGCAGTTACTCGACAGGGGATGTTAACACTGAAGCTTTCTTT
j_gene: TRBJ2-5; d_gene: -; abundance: -; len: 15; v_gene: TRBV25-1; CDR3aa: CASSERPGQGETQYF; CDR3nt: TGTGCCAGCAGTGAACGTCCGGGCCAGGGGGAGACCCAGTACTTC
j_gene: TRBJ1-1; d_gene: TRBD1; abundance: -; len: 15; v_gene: TRBV18; CDR3aa: CASSPGTVSNTEAFF; CDR3nt: TGTGCCAGCTCGCCCGGGACAGTTTCAAACACTGAAGCTTTCTTT
j_gene: TRBJ2-3; d_gene: TRBD2; abundance: -; len: 14; v_gene: TRBV11-1; CDR3aa: CASSSAGGLDTQYF; CDR3nt: TGTGCCAGCAGCTCAGCGGGAGGGTTAGATACGCAGTATTTT
j_gene: TRBJ1-6; d_gene: -; abundance: -; len: 14; v_gene: TRBV7-2; CDR3aa: CASSTQGRNSPLHF; CDR3nt: TGTGCCAGCAGCACACAGGGTCGGAATTCACCCCTCCACTTT
j_gene: TRBJ2-3; d_gene: TRBD2; abundance: -; len: 15; v_gene: TRBV7-2; CDR3aa: CASSLASGRTDTQYF; CDR3nt: TGTGCCAGCAGCTTAGCGAGCGGGAGAACAGATACGCAGTATTTT
j_gene: TRBJ2-7; d_gene: TRBD2; abundance: once; len: 14; v_gene: TRBV2; CDR3aa: CASREGSGSYEQYF; CDR3nt: TGTGCCAGCAGGGAGGGTAGCGGGAGCTACGAGCAGTACTTC
j_gene: TRBJ1-2; d_gene: -; abundance: -; len: 14; v_gene: TRBV6-6; CDR3aa: CASSPGTTNYGYTF; CDR3nt: TGTGCCAGCAGCCCCGGGACAACGAACTATGGCTACACCTTC
j_gene: TRBJ2-7; d_gene: TRBD2; abundance: -; len: 16; v_gene: TRBV4-1; CDR3aa: CASSQDSAGEIYEQYF; CDR3nt: TGCGCCAGCAGCCAAGATTCAGCGGGAGAGATATACGAGCAGTACTTC
j_gene: TRBJ2-3; d_gene: -; abundance: -; len: 14; v_gene: TRBV14; CDR3aa: CASSQDLGPDTQYF; CDR3nt: TGTGCCAGCAGCCAAGACCTAGGCCCAGATACGCAGTATTTT
j_gene: TRBJ2-7; d_gene: TRBD2; abundance: -; len: 15; v_gene: TRBV19; CDR3aa: CASKETSALYYEQYF; CDR3nt: TGTGCCAGTAAAGAAACTAGCGCTCTCTACTACGAGCAGTACTTC
j_gene: TRBJ1-1; d_gene: -; abundance: -; len: 14; v_gene: TRBV19; CDR3aa: CASRQGLKNTEAFF; CDR3nt: TGTGCCAGTAGGCAGGGCCTTAAGAACACTGAAGCTTTCTTT
j_gene: TRBJ1-4; d_gene: -; abundance: -; len: 16; v_gene: TRBV12-5; CDR3aa: CASGLAPGYAREKLFF; CDR3nt: TGTGCTAGTGGTTTGGCCCCAGGGTACGCGAGGGAAAAACTGTTTTTT
j_gene: TRBJ1-1; d_gene: TRBD1; abundance: -; len: 13; v_gene: TRBV29-1; CDR3aa: CSVRGTLNTEAFF; CDR3nt: TGCAGCGTCAGGGGGACCCTGAACACTGAAGCTTTCTTT
j_gene: TRBJ1-1; d_gene: -; abundance: -; len: 14; v_gene: TRBV4-3; CDR3aa: CASSLKHIDTEAFF; CDR3nt: TGCGCCAGCAGCTTAAAGCATATAGACACTGAAGCTTTCTTT
j_gene: TRBJ2-1; d_gene: TRBD2; abundance: -; len: 20; v_gene: TRBV4-3; CDR3aa: CASSQEVPAGGPSRYNEQFF; CDR3nt: TGCGCCAGCAGCCAAGAGGTCCCCGCGGGAGGACCTTCTCGCTACAATGAGCAGTTCTTC
j_gene: TRBJ1-5; d_gene: -; abundance: -; len: 15; v_gene: TRBV5-6; CDR3aa: CASSWGGLGNQPQHF; CDR3nt: TGTGCCAGCAGCTGGGGGGGACTGGGGAATCAGCCCCAGCATTTT
j_gene: TRBJ1-5; d_gene: TRBD1; abundance: few; len: 14; v_gene: TRBV7-9; CDR3aa: CASSSGQNNQPQHF; CDR3nt: TGTGCCAGCAGCTCGGGACAGAACAATCAGCCCCAGCATTTT
j_gene: TRBJ2-3; d_gene: -; abundance: many; len: 13; v_gene: TRBV28; CDR3aa: CASSGDPADTQYF; CDR3nt: TGTGCCAGCAGCGGGGATCCTGCAGATACGCAGTATTTT
j_gene: TRBJ2-1; d_gene: TRBD2; abundance: -; len: 19; v_gene: TRBV11-2; CDR3aa: CASSLPTGVAGVPYNEQFF; CDR3nt: TGTGCCAGCAGCTTACCTACGGGGGTAGCGGGAGTACCCTACAATGAGCAGTTCTTC
j_gene: TRBJ1-4; d_gene: -; abundance: -; len: 17; v_gene: TRBV15; CDR3aa: CATSPQRAAATNEKLFF; CDR3nt: TGTGCCACTAGCCCTCAGAGGGCAGCTGCAACTAATGAAAAACTGTTTTTT
j_gene: TRBJ2-7; d_gene: -; abundance: -; len: 16; v_gene: TRBV18; CDR3aa: CASSPGSDSDSYEQYF; CDR3nt: TGTGCCAGCTCACCAGGATCGGACAGCGACTCCTACGAGCAGTACTTC
j_gene: TRBJ2-3; d_gene: -; abundance: -; len: 13; v_gene: TRBV3-1/TRBV3-2; CDR3aa: CASSQGGGDTQYF; CDR3nt: TGTGCCAGCAGCCAAGGCGGCGGTGATACGCAGTATTTT
j_gene: TRBJ2-7; d_gene: TRBD2; abundance: -; len: 15; v_gene: TRBV5-6; CDR3aa: CASSLFRTSASEQYF; CDR3nt: TGTGCCAGCAGCTTGTTCCGGACTAGCGCCTCCGAGCAGTACTTC
j_gene: TRBJ2-7; d_gene: TRBD2; abundance: -; len: 15; v_gene: TRBV7-3; CDR3aa: CASSLDPQRGGEQYF; CDR3nt: TGTGCCAGCAGCTTAGATCCCCAGCGGGGAGGGGAGCAGTACTTC
j_gene: TRBJ2-2; d_gene: -; abundance: -; len: 14; v_gene: TRBV7-3; CDR3aa: CASSLGQGPGELFF; CDR3nt: TGTGCCAGCAGCTTGGGTCAGGGCCCCGGGGAGCTGTTTTTT
j_gene: TRBJ2-3; d_gene: TRBD2; abundance: -; len: 15; v_gene: TRBV7-2; CDR3aa: CASSVLAGAGDTQYF; CDR3nt: TGTGCCAGCAGCGTTCTAGCGGGAGCTGGGGATACGCAGTATTTT
j_gene: TRBJ2-7; d_gene: TRBD2; abundance: -; len: 14; v_gene: TRBV11-1; CDR3aa: CASSRRGVLYEQYF; CDR3nt: TGTGCCAGCAGCCGTCGGGGGGTTCTTTACGAGCAGTACTTC
j_gene: TRBJ1-5; d_gene: -; abundance: -; len: 13; v_gene: TRBV19; CDR3aa: CASSIRVEQPQHF; CDR3nt: TGTGCCAGTAGTATCAGGGTCGAGCAGCCCCAGCATTTT
j_gene: TRBJ2-7; d_gene: TRBD2; abundance: -; len: 15; v_gene: TRBV11-2; CDR3aa: CASSSTSGRAYEQYF; CDR3nt: TGTGCCAGCAGCTCAACTAGCGGGAGGGCGTACGAGCAGTACTTC